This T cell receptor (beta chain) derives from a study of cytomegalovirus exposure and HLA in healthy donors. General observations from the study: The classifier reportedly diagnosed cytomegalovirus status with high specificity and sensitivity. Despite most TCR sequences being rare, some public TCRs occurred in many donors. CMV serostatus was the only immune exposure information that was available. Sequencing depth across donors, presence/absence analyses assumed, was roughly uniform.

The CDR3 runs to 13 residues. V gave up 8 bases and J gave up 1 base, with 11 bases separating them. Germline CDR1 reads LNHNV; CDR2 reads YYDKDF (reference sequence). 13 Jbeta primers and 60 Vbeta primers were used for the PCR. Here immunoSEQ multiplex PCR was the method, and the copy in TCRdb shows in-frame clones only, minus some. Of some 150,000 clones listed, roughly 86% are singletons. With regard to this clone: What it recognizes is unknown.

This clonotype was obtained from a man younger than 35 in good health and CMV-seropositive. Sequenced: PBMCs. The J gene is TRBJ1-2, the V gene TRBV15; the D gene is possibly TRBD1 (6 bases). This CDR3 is CATVEGDNYGYTF. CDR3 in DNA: TGTGCCACCGTCGAGGGGGATAACTATGGCTACACCTTC.